The entry below gives a single TCR beta chain sequence along with its context. This sample was included in a study of blood T cells in healthy people across ages. A second 7 to 11 cycle PCR used barcoded and J-beta primers. TCRdb itself ran the 5' RACE reads through MiXCR, one entry per CDR3 protein. The repertoire holds 700,000 to 950,000 distinct CDR3 sequences, 40% to 45% seen once, with 20% to 25% in the top ten. The CDR3 has 15 amino acids. V lost 4 bases and J lost 4; bases outside the gene matches: 8. Germline CDR1 reads GTSNPN; CDR2 reads SVGIG (reference sequence). The sequenced sample was blood. This TCR was recovered from a woman aged 60-75 years in good health. The gene calls are TRBV30 and TRBJ2-5, with 11 bases that match TRBD2. The DNA of the CDR3 is TGTGCCTGGACCCATAGCGGGGGGGCCTTAGAGACCCAGTACTTC. Its translation is CAWTHSGGALETQYF.